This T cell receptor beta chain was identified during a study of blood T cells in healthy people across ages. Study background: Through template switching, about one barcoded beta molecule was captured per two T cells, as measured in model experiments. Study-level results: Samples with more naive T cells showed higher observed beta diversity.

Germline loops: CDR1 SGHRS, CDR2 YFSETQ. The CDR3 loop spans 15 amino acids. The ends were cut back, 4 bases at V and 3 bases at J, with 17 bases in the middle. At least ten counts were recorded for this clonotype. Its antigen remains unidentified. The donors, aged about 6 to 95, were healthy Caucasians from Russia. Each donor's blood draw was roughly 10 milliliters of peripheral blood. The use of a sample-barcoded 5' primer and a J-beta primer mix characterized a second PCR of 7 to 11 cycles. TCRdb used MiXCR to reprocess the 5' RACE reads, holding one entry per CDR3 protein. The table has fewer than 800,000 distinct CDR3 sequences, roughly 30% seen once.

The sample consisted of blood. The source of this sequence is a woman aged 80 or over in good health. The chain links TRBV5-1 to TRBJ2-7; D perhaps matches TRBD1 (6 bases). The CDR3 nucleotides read TGCGCCAGCAGCGGCGGACAGATGGTCAACTACGAGCAGTACTTC. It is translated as CASSGGQMVNYEQYF.